One sample yielded the 29 T cell receptor beta chains listed below, sequenced in a study of blood T cell repertoires in COVID-19. The data were produced by immunoSEQ multiplex PCR, yet TCRdb's version contains in-frame clones alone and is incomplete. The sample shows about 430,000 clones, approximately 90% of them seen only once. Sequencing was performed on peripheral blood. The source is a man aged 18 to 35 with COVID-19, enrolled during active disease.

J is TRBJ1-4 and V is TRBV12-3 or TRBV12-4; D may be TRBD1 (5 bases). The CDR3 extends over 12 amino acids. V gave up 5 bases and J gave up 11 bases, with 12 bases separating them. The DNA of the CDR3 is TGTGCCAGCAGTCTGTTACAGGAGAAACTGTTTTTT. It translates to CASSLLQEKLFF.

The CDR3 sequence: CASRSPLQGGVYYGYTF. As DNA, the CDR3 is TGTGCCAGCAGGAGTCCCCTACAGGGGGGTGTGTACTATGGCTACACCTTC. The J gene is TRBJ1-2, the V gene TRBV27, with TRBD1 matching 8 bases. The trim removed 6 bases at V and 3 bases at J, leaving 15 bases unmatched. Germline loops: CDR1 MNHEY, CDR2 SMNVEV (reference sequence). The CDR3 extends over 17 amino acids.

About this clone itself: This CDR3 is also generated by other DNA sequences in the sample. The chain has TRBV3-1 (or the pseudogene TRBV3-2) and TRBJ2-5, with a tentative D call TRBD2 (6 bases). This CDR3 contains 13 residues. CDR1 is LGHDT and CDR2 is YNNKEL in the germline V gene (reference sequence). V gave up 1 base and J gave up 5 bases, with 8 bases separating them. The CDR3 DNA sequence: TGTGCCAGCAGCCAAGGGGGGGAGGAGACCCAGTACTTC. This translates into CASSQGGEETQYF.

The chain recombines TRBV6-5 with TRBJ1-1, with 7 bases matching TRBD1. The CDR3 has 13 residues. Losses at the gene ends were 8 bases for V and 3 bases for J; bases not matched to a gene: 6. CDR1 is MNHEY and CDR2 is SVGAGI in the germline V gene. The DNA for the CDR3 is TGTGCCAGCCGGAGGGGGCTGGACACTGAAGCTTTCTTT. This codes for CASRRGLDTEAFF.

The chain is built from TRBV7-9 and TRBJ2-1, with a weak D call TRBD2 (6 bases). Germline V gene lookup returns CDR1 SEHNR and CDR2 FQNEAQ (reference sequence). The CDR3 spans 13 residues. V dropped 5 bases and J dropped 5 bases, with 10 bases sitting between them. Here the CDR3 reads CASSGGYHNEQFF. The DNA for the CDR3 is TGTGCCAGCAGCGGGGGGTATCACAATGAGCAGTTCTTC. The variable domain in full, with the rest retrieved from reference TRBV7-9 and TRBJ2-1, is DTGVSQNPRHKITKRGQNVTFRCDPISEHNRLYWYRQTLGQGPEFLTYFQNEAQLEKSRLLSDRFSAERPKGSFSTLEIQRTEQGDSAMYLCASSGGYHNEQFFGPGTRLTVL.

The chain uses TRBV12-5 and TRBJ2-2; 7 positions agree with TRBD1. V gave up 3 bases and J gave up 4 bases; unmatched junction bases: 11. Germline-derived CDR1 and CDR2 are LGHNT and FRNRAP. This CDR3 has 17 residues. The CDR3 nucleotides are TGTGCTAGTGGTTTATTTCACAGACAGGGACCCACCGGGGAGCTGTTTTTT. This encodes CASGLFHRQGPTGELFF.

The chain recombines TRBV20-1 with TRBJ2-7, with 8 bases fitting TRBD2. In germline, CDR1 is DFQATT, CDR2 SNEGSKA (reference sequence). This CDR3 has 16 amino acids. Trimming removed 3 bases from V and 4 bases from J; junction bases left unmatched: 14. The DNA for the CDR3 is TGCAGTGCTAGTAAACTTCTGTCTAGCGGGCTATACGAGCAGTACTTC. This codes for CSASKLLSSGLYEQYF.

CDR3 amino acids: CASGGKQGDTQYF. DNA for the CDR3: TGCGCCAGCGGGGGGAAACAAGGGGATACGCAGTATTTT. The V call is TRBV10-1, the J call TRBJ2-3; D may be TRBD2 (6 bases). CDR1 is WNHNN and CDR2 is SYGVQD in the germline V gene (reference sequence). The V end lost 8 bases, the J end lost 6 bases, and 15 bases lay between the germline ends. CDR3 size: 13 residues.

The rearrangement joins TRBV10-3 to TRBJ1-5; 8 bases are shared with TRBD1. The ends lost 6 bases at V and 7 bases at J; junction bases unmatched: 2. The germline gives CDR1 ENHRY, CDR2 SYGVKD. The CDR3 sequence is 12 residues long. DNA for the CDR3: TGTGCCATCAGGGACAGGGAGCAGCCCCAGCATTTT. This sequence encodes CAIRDREQPQHF.

The gene calls are TRBV9 and TRBJ2-7; D unclear. The V gene lost 2 bases and the J gene lost 2 bases, with 11 bases spanning the gap. The CDR3 runs 14 residues. Germline V gene lookup returns CDR1 SGDLS and CDR2 YYNGEE. The CDR3 sequence: CASSVSDGAYEQYF. CDR3 DNA sequence: TGTGCCAGCAGCGTCAGCGATGGAGCCTACGAGCAGTACTTC.

The gene calls are TRBV5-1 and TRBJ1-2; D is ambiguous. This CDR3 contains 13 residues. V dropped 0 bases and J dropped 7 bases, with 10 bases sitting between them. Germline V lookup: CDR1 SGHRS, CDR2 YFSETQ. The CDR3 region has the DNA TGCGCCAGCAGCTTGGTGGGGAGAGGTGGCTACACCTTC. Translated: CASSLVGRGGYTF.

CDR3 bases: TGTGCCAGCAGCTTAGGGAGGGATAGCGGGGATACGCAGTATTTT. This translates into CASSLGRDSGDTQYF. The chain recombines TRBV7-9 with TRBJ2-3; 7 bases fit TRBD2. The CDR3 totals 15 residues. V was clipped by 1 base and J by 6 bases; unmatched bases: 7. Germline loops: CDR1 SEHNR, CDR2 FQNEAQ (reference sequence).

This chain links TRBV18 with TRBJ1-1; the D gene is possibly TRBD1 (6 bases). Germline CDR1 and CDR2: KGHSH and LQKENI. The length of the CDR3 is 16 residues. V was trimmed by 3 bases and J by 0 bases, leaving 14 bases between them. CDR3 amino acids: CASSPRRGRMNTEAFF. The CDR3 DNA is TGTGCCAGCTCACCTCGCAGGGGCCGCATGAACACTGAAGCTTTCTTT.

The genes are TRBV7-9 and TRBJ2-3, with TRBD2 as a possible D gene (6 bases). Germline assignment: CDR1 SEHNR and CDR2 FQNEAQ (reference sequence). The CDR3 sequence is 16 residues long. Trimming left V 5 bases short and J 2 bases short, with 17 bases between. The CDR3 DNA sequence: TGTGCCAGCAGCATGCCCGGGGGTTCATTCACAGATACGCAGTATTTT. Protein: CASSMPGGSFTDTQYF. The full variable domain, in which reference TRBV7-9 and TRBJ2-3 provide the parts outside the CDR3, is DTGVSQNPRHKITKRGQNVTFRCDPISEHNRLYWYRQTLGQGPEFLTYFQNEAQLEKSRLLSDRFSAERPKGSFSTLEIQRTEQGDSAMYLCASSMPGGSFTDTQYFGPGTRLTVL.

The count of this clone is one. The rearrangement joins TRBV9 to TRBJ2-5, with 14 bases matching TRBD2. The V gene end was trimmed by 4 bases and the J gene end by 5 bases; junction bases not matched to a gene: 7. The germline V gene has CDR1 SGDLS and CDR2 YYNGEE. The CDR3 extends over 16 amino acids. CDR3 DNA sequence: TGTGCCAGCAGCCCTGGGACTAGCGGGGGCTGGGAGACCCAGTACTTC. It translates to CASSPGTSGGWETQYF.

This chain uses TRBV28 with TRBJ2-7, with a weak D call TRBD1 (7 bases). Germline CDR1 and CDR2: MDHEN and SYDVKM. Deletions cut 8 bases from V and 0 bases from J, with 20 bases between. The CDR3 sequence is 16 residues long. The CDR3 nucleotides are TGTGCCAGCTCCCCTGGGGGGACAGTAAGCTCCTACGAGCAGTACTTC. Translating it yields CASSPGGTVSSYEQYF.

V is TRBV5-4 and J is TRBJ2-5; D may be TRBD1 (6 bases). CDR3 size: 17 residues. Trimming pared 0 bases from V and 1 base from J, leaving 16 bases between. Germline V gene sequence: CDR1 SGHNT, CDR2 YYREEE (reference sequence). CDR3 bases: TGTGCCAGCAGCTTGGGTCCCGCTGGACAGATCCAAGAGACCCAGTACTTC. Translated, it gives CASSLGPAGQIQETQYF.

This clone has only one observation. The V call is TRBV29-1, the J call TRBJ2-7, with 8 bases matching TRBD1. V shed 7 bases, J shed 2 bases, and the junction held 7 bases outside the gene matches. The CDR3 totals 13 residues. The germline CDR1 and CDR2 sequences are SQVTM and ANQGSEA. This chain's CDR3 is CSAWTGTPYEQYF. The CDR3 region has the DNA TGCAGCGCCTGGACAGGGACTCCCTACGAGCAGTACTTC.

The chain uses TRBV7-9 and TRBJ2-7; a weak D match, TRBD1 (7 bases). V lost 2 bases to trimming and J lost 3 bases, with 14 bases between them. The CDR3 contains 15 residues. The germline CDR1 and CDR2 sequences are SEHNR and FQNEAQ (reference sequence). The CDR3 DNA reads TGTGCCAGCAGCTTACCCCCAGGGGGGAGCTACGAGCAGTACTTC. Amino acid sequence: CASSLPPGGSYEQYF.

The chain recombines TRBV18 with TRBJ2-1, with 7 bases identical to TRBD2. CDR1 and CDR2 (germline): KGHSH, LQKENI. This CDR3 region has 14 residues. Trimming at V came to 4 bases and at J to 5 bases, leaving 5 bases not matched to a gene. Here the CDR3 DNA reads TGTGCCAGCTCACTAAGCGGGACCAACAATGAGCAGTTCTTC. Protein product: CASSLSGTNNEQFF.

The rearrangement links TRBV13 to TRBJ2-7; a possible D gene is TRBD1 (6 bases). Germline V gene sequence: CDR1 PRHDT, CDR2 FYEKMQ (reference sequence). The length of the CDR3 is 16 residues. Between the trimmed V and J ends, which lost 3 bases and 0 bases, there was a span of 15 bases. The CDR3 loop is CASSLFRDIHSYEQYF. CDR3 coding DNA: TGTGCCAGCAGCTTGTTCAGGGACATTCACTCCTACGAGCAGTACTTC.

The V gene is TRBV30, the J gene TRBJ2-7; D gene uncertain. V was cut by 4 bases and J by 3 bases, with 16 bases left in between. CDR3 length: 14 residues. The germline CDR1 and CDR2 sequences are GTSNPN and SVGIG (reference sequence). In DNA form, the CDR3 reads TGTGCCTGGAAAAGGCCAGCGATACGCTACGAGCAGTACTTC. Translated: CAWKRPAIRYEQYF.

This clone is a singleton in its sample. V usage is TRBV2 and J usage is TRBJ2-6; D may be TRBD2 (5 bases). The germline V gene encodes CDR1 SNHLY and CDR2 FYNNEI. The CDR3 totals 14 residues. With 4 bases removed from V and 6 bases from J, the gap between germline ends came to 10 bases. The DNA of the CDR3 is TGTGCCAGCAGTGGACTACGGTCGGCCAACGTCCTGACTTTC. It codes for CASSGLRSANVLTF.

The rearrangement uses TRBV6-5 and TRBJ1-1; maybe TRBD1 (6 bases). The germline V gene has CDR1 MNHEY and CDR2 SVGAGI. The V end lost 10 bases, the J end lost 5 bases, and 20 bases lay between the germline ends. This CDR3 has 14 amino acids. CDR3 residues: CATITGSQWTEAFF. As DNA, the CDR3 is TGTGCCACCATTACAGGGTCCCAGTGGACTGAAGCTTTCTTT.

For this clone: The identical CDR3 is also encoded by other nucleotide sequences in the sample. The chain is built from TRBV11-2 and TRBJ2-7, with D perhaps TRBD1 (6 bases). Germline CDR1 is SGHAT and CDR2 is FQNNGV. The ends were cut back, 0 bases at V and 4 bases at J, with 7 bases in the middle. The CDR3 is made up of 13 amino acids. CDR3 coding DNA: TGTGCCAGCAGCTTAGACAGGGGATACGAGCAGTACTTC. Translated, it gives CASSLDRGYEQYF.

This clone occurred once. The chain employs TRBV18 and TRBJ1-1; 9 bases are shared with TRBD1. This CDR3 contains 16 residues. The germline gives CDR1 KGHSH, CDR2 LQKENI. Trimming removed 4 bases from V and 4 bases from J; junction bases left unmatched: 10. The DNA of the CDR3 is TGTGCCAGCTCACAACAGACAGGGGGACGGGGCACTGAAGCTTTCTTT. This sequence encodes CASSQQTGGRGTEAFF. The variable domain in full, completed from reference TRBV18 and TRBJ1-1, reads NAGVMQNPRHLVRRRGQEARLRCSPMKGHSHVYWYRQLPEEGLKFMVYLQKENIIDESGMPKERFSAEFPKEGPSILRIQQVVRGDSAAYFCASSQQTGGRGTEAFFGQGTRLTVV.

The chain is built from TRBV19 and TRBJ2-7; 10 nucleotides agree with TRBD2. CDR3 length: 14 amino acids. Germline V gene data show CDR1 as LNHDA and CDR2 as SQIVND (reference sequence). V shed 10 bases, J shed 2 bases, and the junction held 8 bases outside the gene matches. This chain's CDR3 is CATSSGGTTYEQYF. The CDR3 nucleotides are TGTGCCACCAGTAGCGGGGGGACGACCTACGAGCAGTACTTC.

The chain uses TRBV12-1 and TRBJ2-7; TRBD2, the table's D call, lacks a check against the DNA. TRBV12-1 is noted as a pseudogene. The CDR3 runs to 22 residues. The CDR3 nucleotides are TGTGCCAGCAGCTTCCGGATTAACAGATTACGGACTAGCGGGAGGTTCTCCTACGAGCAGTACTTC. As protein: CASSFRINRLRTSGRFSYEQYF.

V is TRBV28 and J is TRBJ2-1; 10 bases are shared with TRBD2. V shed 6 bases, J shed 12 bases, and the junction held 11 bases outside the gene matches. This CDR3 is built from 14 residues. Germline V gene lookup returns CDR1 MDHEN and CDR2 SYDVKM. DNA of the CDR3: TGTGCCAGCAGCACTAGCGGGGACTACGCGGGGCAGTTCTTC. Amino acids: CASSTSGDYAGQFF.